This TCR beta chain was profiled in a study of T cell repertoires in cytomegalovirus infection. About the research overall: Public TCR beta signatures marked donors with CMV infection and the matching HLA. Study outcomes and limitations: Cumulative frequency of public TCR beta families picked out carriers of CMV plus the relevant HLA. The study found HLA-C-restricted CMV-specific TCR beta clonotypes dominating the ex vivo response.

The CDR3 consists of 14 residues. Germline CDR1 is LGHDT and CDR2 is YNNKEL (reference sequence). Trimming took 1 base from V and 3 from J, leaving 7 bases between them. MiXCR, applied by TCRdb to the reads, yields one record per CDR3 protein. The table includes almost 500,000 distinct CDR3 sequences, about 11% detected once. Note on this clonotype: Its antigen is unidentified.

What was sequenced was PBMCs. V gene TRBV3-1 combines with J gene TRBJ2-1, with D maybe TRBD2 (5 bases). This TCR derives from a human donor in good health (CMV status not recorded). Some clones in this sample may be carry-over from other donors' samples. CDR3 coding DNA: TGTGCCAGCAGCCAAGCGGGATTCTACAATGAGCAGTTCTTC. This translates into CASSQAGFYNEQFF.